This T cell receptor (beta chain) was captured in a study of T cell changes during pregnancy in multiple sclerosis. TCRdb's copy holds only in-frame clones and misses some; the assay was immunoSEQ multiplex PCR. The repertoire holds 35,000 to 55,000 clones, with 93% as singletons. The CDR3 sequence is 23 residues long. The sample was CD8+ T cells from peripheral blood mononuclear cells, taken after pregnancy. The chain carries TRBV7-5 and TRBJ2-6; TRBD2, the table's D call, lacks a check against the DNA. TRBV7-5 is noted as a pseudogene. This sequence originates from a female donor with multiple sclerosis, enrolled in a pregnancy study. CDR3 nucleotides: TGTGTCAGAAGCGTTATGACTAGCGGGAGGGCCGTTAACATACGTACTGGGGCCAACGTCCTGACTTTC. Translated, it gives CVRSVMTSGRAVNIRTGANVLTF.